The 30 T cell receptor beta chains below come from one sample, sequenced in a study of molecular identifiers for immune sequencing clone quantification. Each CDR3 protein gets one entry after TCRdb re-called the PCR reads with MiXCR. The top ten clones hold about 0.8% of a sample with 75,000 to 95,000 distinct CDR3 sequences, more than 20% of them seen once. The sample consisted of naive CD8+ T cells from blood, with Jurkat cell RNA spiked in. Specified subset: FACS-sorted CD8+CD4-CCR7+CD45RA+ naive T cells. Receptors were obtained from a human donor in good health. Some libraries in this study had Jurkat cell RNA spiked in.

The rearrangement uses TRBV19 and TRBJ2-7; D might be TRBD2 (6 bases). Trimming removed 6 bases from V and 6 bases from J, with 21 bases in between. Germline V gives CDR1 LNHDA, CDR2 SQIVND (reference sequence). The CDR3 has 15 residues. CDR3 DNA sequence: TGTGCCAGTAGCCCAACGACTGGGGGGTTTACCGAGCAGTACTTC. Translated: CASSPTTGGFTEQYF. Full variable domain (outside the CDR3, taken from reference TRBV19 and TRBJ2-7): DGGITQSPKYLFRKEGQNVTLSCEQNLNHDAMYWYRQDPGQGLRLIYYSQIVNDFQKGDIAEGYSVSREKKESFPLTVTSAQKNPTAFYLCASSPTTGGFTEQYFGPGTRLTVT.

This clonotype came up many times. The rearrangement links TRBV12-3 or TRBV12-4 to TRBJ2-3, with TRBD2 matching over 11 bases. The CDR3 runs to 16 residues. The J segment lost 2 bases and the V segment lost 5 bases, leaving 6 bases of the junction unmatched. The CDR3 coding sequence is TGTGCCAGCAGTGGCAGACTAGCGGGGCTCACAGATACGCAGTATTTT. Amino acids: CASSGRLAGLTDTQYF.

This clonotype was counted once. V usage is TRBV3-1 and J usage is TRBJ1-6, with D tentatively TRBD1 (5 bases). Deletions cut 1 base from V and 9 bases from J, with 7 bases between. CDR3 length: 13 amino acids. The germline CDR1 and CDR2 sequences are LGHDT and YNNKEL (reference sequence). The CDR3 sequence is CASSQGGGSPLHF. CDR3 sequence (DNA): TGTGCCAGCAGCCAAGGGGGGGGTTCACCCCTCCACTTT.

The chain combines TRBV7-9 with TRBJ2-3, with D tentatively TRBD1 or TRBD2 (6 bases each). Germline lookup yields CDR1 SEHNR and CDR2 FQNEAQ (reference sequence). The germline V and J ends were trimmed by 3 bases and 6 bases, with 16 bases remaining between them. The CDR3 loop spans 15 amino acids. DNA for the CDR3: TGTGCCAGCAGCTTTCCACTACGGGGGCAGGATACGCAGTATTTT. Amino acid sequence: CASSFPLRGQDTQYF.

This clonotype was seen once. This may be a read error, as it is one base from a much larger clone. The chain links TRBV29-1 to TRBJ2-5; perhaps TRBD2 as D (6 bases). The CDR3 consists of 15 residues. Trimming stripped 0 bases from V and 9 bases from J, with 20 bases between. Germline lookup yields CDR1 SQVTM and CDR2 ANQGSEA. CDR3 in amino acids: CSVEDPIAGMEPQYF. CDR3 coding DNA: TGCAGCGTTGAAGATCCGATTGCGGGGATGGAGCCCCAGTACTTC.

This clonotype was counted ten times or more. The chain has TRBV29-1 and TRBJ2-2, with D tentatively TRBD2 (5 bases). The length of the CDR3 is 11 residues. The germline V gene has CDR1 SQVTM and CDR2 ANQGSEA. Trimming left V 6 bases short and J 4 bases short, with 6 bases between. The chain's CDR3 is CSVGSTGELFF. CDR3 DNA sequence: TGCAGCGTAGGGAGCACCGGGGAGCTGTTTTTT.

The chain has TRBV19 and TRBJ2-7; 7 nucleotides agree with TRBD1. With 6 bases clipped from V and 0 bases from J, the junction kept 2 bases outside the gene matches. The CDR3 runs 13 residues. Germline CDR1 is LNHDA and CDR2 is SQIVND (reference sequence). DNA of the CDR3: TGTGCCAGTAGCTGGGACAGCTCCTACGAGCAGTACTTC. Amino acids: CASSWDSSYEQYF.

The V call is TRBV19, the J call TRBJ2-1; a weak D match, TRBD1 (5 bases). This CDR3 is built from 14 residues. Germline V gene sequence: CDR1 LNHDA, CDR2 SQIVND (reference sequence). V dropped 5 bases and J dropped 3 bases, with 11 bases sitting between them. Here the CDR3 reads CASSPGLSYNEQFF. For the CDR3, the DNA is TGTGCCAGTAGTCCAGGGTTAAGCTACAATGAGCAGTTCTTC.

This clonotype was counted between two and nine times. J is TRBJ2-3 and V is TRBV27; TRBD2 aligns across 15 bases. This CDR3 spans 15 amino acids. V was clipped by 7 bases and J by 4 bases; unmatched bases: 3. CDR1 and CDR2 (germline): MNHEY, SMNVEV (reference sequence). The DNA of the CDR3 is TGTGCCAGCAAGGGGACTAGCGGGGGGTCAGATACGCAGTATTTT. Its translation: CASKGTSGGSDTQYF.

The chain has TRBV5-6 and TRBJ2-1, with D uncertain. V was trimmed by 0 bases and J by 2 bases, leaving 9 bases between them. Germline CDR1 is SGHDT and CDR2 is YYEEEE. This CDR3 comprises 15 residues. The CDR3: CASSLGTLTYNEQFF. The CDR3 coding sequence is TGTGCCAGCAGCTTGGGAACTCTTACCTACAATGAGCAGTTCTTC.

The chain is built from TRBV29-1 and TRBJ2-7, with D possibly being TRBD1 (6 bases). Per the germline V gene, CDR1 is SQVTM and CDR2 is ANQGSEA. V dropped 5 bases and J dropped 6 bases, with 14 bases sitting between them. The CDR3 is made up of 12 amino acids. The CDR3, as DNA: TGCAGCGTTCTACAGGGTACCTTCGAGCAGTACTTC. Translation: CSVLQGTFEQYF.

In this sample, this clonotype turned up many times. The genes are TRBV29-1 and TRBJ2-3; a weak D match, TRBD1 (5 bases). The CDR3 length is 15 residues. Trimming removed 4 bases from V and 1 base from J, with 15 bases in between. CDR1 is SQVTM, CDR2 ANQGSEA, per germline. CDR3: CSVVGGLGRTDTQYF. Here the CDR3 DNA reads TGCAGCGTTGTGGGCGGCCTGGGGCGCACAGATACGCAGTATTTT.

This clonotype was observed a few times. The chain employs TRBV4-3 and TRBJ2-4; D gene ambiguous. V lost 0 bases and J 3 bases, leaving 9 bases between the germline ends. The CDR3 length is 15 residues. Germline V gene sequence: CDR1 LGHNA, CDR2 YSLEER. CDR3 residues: CASSQDWRGKNIQYF. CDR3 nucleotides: TGCGCCAGCAGCCAAGATTGGAGAGGCAAAAACATTCAGTACTTC.

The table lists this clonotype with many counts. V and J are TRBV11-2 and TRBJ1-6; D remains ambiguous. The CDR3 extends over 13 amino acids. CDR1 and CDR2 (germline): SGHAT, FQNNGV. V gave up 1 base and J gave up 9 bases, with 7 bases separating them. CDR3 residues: CASSLVAGSPLHF. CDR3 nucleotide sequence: TGTGCCAGCAGCTTAGTTGCGGGTTCACCCCTCCACTTT.

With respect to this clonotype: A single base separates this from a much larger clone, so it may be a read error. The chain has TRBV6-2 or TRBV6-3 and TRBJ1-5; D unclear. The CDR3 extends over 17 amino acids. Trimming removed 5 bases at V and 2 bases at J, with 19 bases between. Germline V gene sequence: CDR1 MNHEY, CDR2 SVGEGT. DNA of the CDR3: TGTGCCAGCAGTACTGAGACGGACGATTGGGGCAATCAGCCCCAGCATTTT. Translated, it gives CASSTETDDWGNQPQHF.

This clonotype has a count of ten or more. In DNA, the CDR3 is TGTGCCAGCACCCTAGCGGGGGGGCGAAAGGATACGCAGTATTTT. It encodes CASTLAGGRKDTQYF. This chain links TRBV7-2 with TRBJ2-3; 12 bases line up with TRBD2. Per the germline V gene, CDR1 is SGHTA and CDR2 is FQGNSA. With V trimmed by 7 bases and J by 6 bases, 8 bases remained unmatched. This CDR3 comprises 15 residues.

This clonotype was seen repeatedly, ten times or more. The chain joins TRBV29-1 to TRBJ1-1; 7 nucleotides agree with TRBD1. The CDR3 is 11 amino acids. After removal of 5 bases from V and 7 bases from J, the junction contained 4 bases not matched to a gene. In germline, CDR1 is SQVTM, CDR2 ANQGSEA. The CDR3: CSVQGGDEAFF. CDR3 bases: TGCAGCGTTCAGGGGGGGGATGAAGCTTTCTTT.

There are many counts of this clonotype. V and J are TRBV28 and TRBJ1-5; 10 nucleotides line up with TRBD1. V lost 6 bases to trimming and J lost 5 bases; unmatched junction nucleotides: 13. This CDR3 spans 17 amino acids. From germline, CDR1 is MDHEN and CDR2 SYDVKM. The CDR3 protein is CASRLQTGQGNDQPQHF. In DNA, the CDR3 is TGTGCCAGCAGGCTCCAAACGGGACAGGGGAATGATCAGCCCCAGCATTTT.

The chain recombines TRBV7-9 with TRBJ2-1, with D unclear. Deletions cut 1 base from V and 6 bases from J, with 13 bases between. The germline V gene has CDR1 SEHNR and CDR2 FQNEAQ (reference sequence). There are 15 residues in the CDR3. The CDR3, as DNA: TGTGCCAGCAGCTTAGGAATAGGAATGTCCAATGAGCAGTTCTTC. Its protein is CASSLGIGMSNEQFF.

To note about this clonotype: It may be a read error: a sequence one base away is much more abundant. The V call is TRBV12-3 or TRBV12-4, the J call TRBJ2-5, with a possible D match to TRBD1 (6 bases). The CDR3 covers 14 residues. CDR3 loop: CVSRPNRVPETQYF. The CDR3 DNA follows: TGTGTCAGCAGGCCCAACAGGGTCCCAGAGACCCAGTACTTC.

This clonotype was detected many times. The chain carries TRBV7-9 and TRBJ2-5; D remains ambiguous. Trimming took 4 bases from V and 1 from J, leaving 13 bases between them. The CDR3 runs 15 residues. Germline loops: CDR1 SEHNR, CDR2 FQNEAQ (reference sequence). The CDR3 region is CASSSPTGRQETQYF. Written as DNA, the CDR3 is TGTGCCAGCAGCTCGCCGACTGGACGCCAAGAGACCCAGTACTTC.

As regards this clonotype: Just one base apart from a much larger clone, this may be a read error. The chain's CDR3 is CASSLEGAGEQCF. CDR3 coding DNA: TGCGCCAGCAGCTTGGAGGGGGCGGGGGAGCAGTGCTTC. The gene calls are TRBV5-1 and TRBJ2-7; D tentatively fits TRBD1 or TRBD2 (7 bases each). Germline V lookup: CDR1 SGHRS, CDR2 YFSETQ. The CDR3 is made up of 13 amino acids.

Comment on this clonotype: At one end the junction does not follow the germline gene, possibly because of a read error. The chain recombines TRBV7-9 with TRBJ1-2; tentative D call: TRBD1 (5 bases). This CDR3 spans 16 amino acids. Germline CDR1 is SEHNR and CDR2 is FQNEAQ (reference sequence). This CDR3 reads CASSPTVGGTGYGYTF. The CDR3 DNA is TGTGCCAGCAGCCCGACCGTGGGGGGTACGGGCTATGGCTATACCTTC.

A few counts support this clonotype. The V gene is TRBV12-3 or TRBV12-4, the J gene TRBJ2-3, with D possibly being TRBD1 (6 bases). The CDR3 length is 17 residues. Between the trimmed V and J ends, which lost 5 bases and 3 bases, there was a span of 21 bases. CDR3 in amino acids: CASSPHRTTGQTDTQYF. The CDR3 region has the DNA TGTGCCAGCAGTCCCCATCGGACGACAGGCCAAACAGATACGCAGTATTTT.

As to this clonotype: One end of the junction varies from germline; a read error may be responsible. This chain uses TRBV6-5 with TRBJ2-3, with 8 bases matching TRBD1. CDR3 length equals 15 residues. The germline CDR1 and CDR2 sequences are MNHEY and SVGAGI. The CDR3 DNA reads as TGTGCCGGCAGTTACGGACAGGGCAACACAGATACGCAGTATTTT. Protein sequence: CAGSYGQGNTDTQYF.

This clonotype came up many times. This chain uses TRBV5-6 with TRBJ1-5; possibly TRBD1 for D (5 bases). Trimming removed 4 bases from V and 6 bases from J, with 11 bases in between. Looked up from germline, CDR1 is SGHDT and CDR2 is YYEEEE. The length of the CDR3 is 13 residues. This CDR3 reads CASSAERGQPQHF. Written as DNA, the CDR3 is TGTGCCAGCAGCGCGGAGAGGGGTCAGCCCCAGCATTTT.

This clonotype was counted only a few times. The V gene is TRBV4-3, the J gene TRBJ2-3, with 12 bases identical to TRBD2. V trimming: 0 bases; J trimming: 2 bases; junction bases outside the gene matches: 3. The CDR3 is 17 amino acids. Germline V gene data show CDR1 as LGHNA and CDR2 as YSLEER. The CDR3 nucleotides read TGCGCCAGCAGCCAAGATTGGACTAGCGGGAACACAGATACGCAGTATTTT. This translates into CASSQDWTSGNTDTQYF.

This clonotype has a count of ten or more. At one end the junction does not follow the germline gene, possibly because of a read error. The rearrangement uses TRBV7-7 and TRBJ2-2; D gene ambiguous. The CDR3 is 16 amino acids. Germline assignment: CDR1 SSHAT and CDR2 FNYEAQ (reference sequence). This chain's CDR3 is CASSSPGGVSAGELFF. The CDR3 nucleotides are TGTGCTAGCAGCTCCCCGGGTGGGGTTTCTGCCGGGGAGCTGTTTTTT.

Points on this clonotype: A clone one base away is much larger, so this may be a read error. CDR3 nucleotide sequence: TGCGCCAGCAGCCAAGATGGGACAGGGTGCCTCGAGCAGTACTTC. Translation: CASSQDGTGCLEQYF. This rearrangement joins TRBV4-1 to TRBJ2-7; 9 positions agree with TRBD1. Germline lookup yields CDR1 MGHRA and CDR2 YSYEKL. V gave up 0 bases and J gave up 6 bases; unmatched junction bases: 6. The CDR3 has 15 amino acids.

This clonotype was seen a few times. DNA of the CDR3: TGCAGTGCTAGAGATTCGGCCGGGTTATACAATGAGCAGTTCTTC. Its translation is CSARDSAGLYNEQFF. V is TRBV20-1 and J is TRBJ2-1, with D hard to call. Germline V CDR1 and CDR2: DFQATT, SNEGSKA (reference sequence). Trimming left V 0 bases short and J 4 bases short, with 13 bases between. This CDR3 has 15 amino acids.